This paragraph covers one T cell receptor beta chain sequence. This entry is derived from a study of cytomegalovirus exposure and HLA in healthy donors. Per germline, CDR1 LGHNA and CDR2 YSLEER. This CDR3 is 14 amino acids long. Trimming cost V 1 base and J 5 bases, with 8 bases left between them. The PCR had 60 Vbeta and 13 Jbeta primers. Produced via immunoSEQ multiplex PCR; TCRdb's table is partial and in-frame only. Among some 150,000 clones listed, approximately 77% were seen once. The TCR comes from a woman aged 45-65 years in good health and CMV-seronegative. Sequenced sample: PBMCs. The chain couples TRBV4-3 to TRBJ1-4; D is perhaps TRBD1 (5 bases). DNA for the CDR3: TGCGCCAGCAGCCAAGCTGACAGAAATGAAAAACTGTTTTTT. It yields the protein CASSQADRNEKLFF.